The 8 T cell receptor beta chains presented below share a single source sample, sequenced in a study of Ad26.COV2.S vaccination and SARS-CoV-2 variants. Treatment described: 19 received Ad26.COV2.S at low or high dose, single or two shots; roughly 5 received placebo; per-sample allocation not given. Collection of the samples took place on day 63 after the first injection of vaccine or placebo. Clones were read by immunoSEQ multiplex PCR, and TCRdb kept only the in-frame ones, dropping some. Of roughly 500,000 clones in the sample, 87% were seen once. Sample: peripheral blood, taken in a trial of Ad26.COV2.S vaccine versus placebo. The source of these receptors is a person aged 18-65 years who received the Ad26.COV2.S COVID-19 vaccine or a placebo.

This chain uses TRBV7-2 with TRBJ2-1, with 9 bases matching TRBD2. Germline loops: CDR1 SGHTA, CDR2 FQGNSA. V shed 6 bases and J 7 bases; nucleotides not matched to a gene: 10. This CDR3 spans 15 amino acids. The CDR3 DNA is TGTGCCAGCAGACATAGCGGGAGCCTCGGGAATGAGCAGTTCTTC. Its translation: CASRHSGSLGNEQFF.

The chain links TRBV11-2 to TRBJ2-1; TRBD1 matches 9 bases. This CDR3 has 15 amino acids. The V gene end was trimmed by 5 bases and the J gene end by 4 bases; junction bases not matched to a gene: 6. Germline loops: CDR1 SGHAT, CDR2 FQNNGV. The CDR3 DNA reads TGTGCCAGCAGCCCGGGGACAGGGAAGTACAATGAGCAGTTCTTC. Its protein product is CASSPGTGKYNEQFF.

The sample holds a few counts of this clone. CDR3 nucleotides: TGTGCCAGCAGTCTCCGATTGGGGACTAATGAAAAACTGTTTTTT. This translates into CASSLRLGTNEKLFF. The rearrangement uses TRBV7-8 and TRBJ1-4; D is undetermined. The CDR3 has 15 residues. Germline V CDR1 and CDR2: SGHVS, FQNEAQ. Trimming cost V 6 bases and J 2 bases, with 13 bases left between them. Based on the CDR3 plus reference TRBV7-8 and TRBJ1-4, the full variable domain is GAGVSQSPRYKVAKRGQDVALRCDPISGHVSLFWYQQALGQGPEFLTYFQNEAQLDKSGLPSDRFFAERPEGSVSTLKIQRTQQEDSAVYLCASSLRLGTNEKLFFGSGTQLSVL.

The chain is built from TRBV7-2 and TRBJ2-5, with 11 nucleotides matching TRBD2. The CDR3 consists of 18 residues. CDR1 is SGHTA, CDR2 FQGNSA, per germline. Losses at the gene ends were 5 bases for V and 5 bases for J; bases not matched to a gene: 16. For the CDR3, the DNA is TGTGCCAGCAGCACCCCACCGCGCCCTAGCGGGAGGTTTGAGACCCAGTACTTC. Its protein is CASSTPPRPSGRFETQYF.

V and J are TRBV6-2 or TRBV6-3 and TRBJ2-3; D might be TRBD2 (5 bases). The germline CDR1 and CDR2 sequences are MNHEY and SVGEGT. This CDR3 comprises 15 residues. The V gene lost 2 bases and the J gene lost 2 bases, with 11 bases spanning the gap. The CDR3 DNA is TGTGCCAGCAGTTACCCCGGGGTCCTCACAGATACGCAGTATTTT. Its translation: CASSYPGVLTDTQYF.

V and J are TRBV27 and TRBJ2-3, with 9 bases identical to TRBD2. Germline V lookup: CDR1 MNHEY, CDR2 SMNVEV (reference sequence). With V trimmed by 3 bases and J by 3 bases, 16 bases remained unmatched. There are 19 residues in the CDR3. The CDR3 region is CASSFTSGPKLWRTDTQYF. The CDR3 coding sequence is TGTGCCAGCAGTTTCACTAGCGGGCCTAAATTGTGGAGAACAGATACGCAGTATTTT.

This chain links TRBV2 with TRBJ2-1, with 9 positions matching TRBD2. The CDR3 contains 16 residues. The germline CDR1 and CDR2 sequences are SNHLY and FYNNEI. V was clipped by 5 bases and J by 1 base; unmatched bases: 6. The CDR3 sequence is CASSRMGLASYNEQFF. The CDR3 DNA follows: TGTGCCAGCAGTCGCATGGGACTAGCATCCTACAATGAGCAGTTCTTC.

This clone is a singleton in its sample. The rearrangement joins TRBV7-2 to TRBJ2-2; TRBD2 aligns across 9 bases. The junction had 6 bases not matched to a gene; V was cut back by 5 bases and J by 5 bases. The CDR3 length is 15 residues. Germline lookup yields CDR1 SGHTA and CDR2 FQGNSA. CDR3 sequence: CASSPWAGGTGELFF. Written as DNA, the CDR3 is TGTGCCAGCAGCCCTTGGGCGGGAGGGACCGGGGAGCTGTTTTTT.